The next 16 T cell receptor beta chains were all read from a single sample in a study of identifying expanded T cells in peripheral blood (dated by TCRdb to about 2019). Libraries were constructed by the immunoSEQ multiplex PCR assay. Held by TCRdb, this immuneACCESS table contains in-frame sequences only and omits some clones. Under half of the omission traces to an unresolved V gene where checked; the cause of the rest is unknown. The sample table records some 77,000 clones; 88% of these occur just once. The ten biggest clones cover around 17% of the sample. Specimen: blood. Receptors were obtained from a person aged 18-69 years in good health.

The chain employs TRBV7-9 and TRBJ2-3, with D hard to call. The V end lost 2 bases, the J end lost 7 bases, and 10 bases lay between the germline ends. Germline assignment: CDR1 SEHNR and CDR2 FQNEAQ (reference sequence). This CDR3 has 13 amino acids. The CDR3 DNA is TGTGCCAGCAGCTTATCCCACATGCATACGCAGTATTTT. Translated: CASSLSHMHTQYF.

This clone was found a few times. The chain carries TRBV10-1 and TRBJ2-3; TRBD1 might be the D (5 bases). V lost 3 bases, J lost 1 base, and 14 bases lay in between. CDR3 size: 16 residues. Germline assignment: CDR1 WNHNN and CDR2 SYGVQD (reference sequence). The CDR3 is CASSDNRRGGTDTQYF. CDR3 DNA: TGCGCCAGCAGTGATAACAGGAGAGGTGGCACAGATACGCAGTATTTT.

This clone has a handful of counts. The V gene is TRBV5-1, the J gene TRBJ2-3, with D unresolved. The CDR3 has 12 amino acids. CDR1 is SGHRS and CDR2 is YFSETQ in the germline V gene. Trimming took 0 bases from V and 4 from J, leaving 3 bases between them. In DNA, the CDR3 is TGCGCCAGCAGCTTGGAGGCAGATACGCAGTATTTT. The encoded protein is CASSLEADTQYF.

The rearrangement joins TRBV18 to TRBJ2-3; weak D call: TRBD1 (6 bases). The germline V gene encodes CDR1 KGHSH and CDR2 LQKENI. Trimming removed 3 bases at V and 5 bases at J, with 9 bases between. The CDR3 loop spans 13 amino acids. Written as DNA, the CDR3 is TGTGCCAGCTCACCGGGGGCGGGAGATACGCAGTATTTT. This sequence encodes CASSPGAGDTQYF.

V is TRBV2 and J is TRBJ1-2; TRBD1 is a possible D gene (6 bases). The CDR3 is 14 amino acids. Germline V gene data show CDR1 as SNHLY and CDR2 as FYNNEI. V lost 7 bases and J 4 bases, leaving 16 bases between the germline ends. The CDR3 DNA reads TGTGCCAGCACAGTGTCGGACAGATTCTATGGCTACACCTTC. Protein sequence: CASTVSDRFYGYTF.

The chain joins TRBV6-6 to TRBJ1-2; D is ambiguous. The CDR3 extends over 16 amino acids. Germline V gives CDR1 MNHNY, CDR2 SVGAGI (reference sequence). V was clipped by 3 bases and J by 6 bases, with 20 bases between them. The CDR3 loop reads CASSYRGTPEKDGYTF. CDR3 DNA: TGTGCCAGCAGTTATAGAGGAACTCCGGAGAAGGATGGCTACACCTTC.

The chain couples TRBV5-1 to TRBJ2-7; 10 nucleotides agree with TRBD1. The CDR3 has 14 residues. V gave up 3 bases and J gave up 5 bases; unmatched junction bases: 5. The germline CDR1 and CDR2 sequences are SGHRS and YFSETQ. CDR3 loop: CASSSGGTGDEQYF. The CDR3 DNA is TGCGCCAGCAGCTCGGGTGGGACAGGGGACGAGCAGTACTTC. Filled out from reference TRBV5-1 and TRBJ2-7, the complete variable domain reads KAGVTQTPRYLIKTRGQQVTLSCSPISGHRSVSWYQQTPGQGLQFLFEYFSETQRNKGNFPGRFSGRQFSNSRSEMNVSTLELGDSALYLCASSSGGTGDEQYFGPGTRLTVT.

The table lists this clone with a count of one. V is TRBV11-2 and J is TRBJ2-7; weak D call: TRBD2 (5 bases). This CDR3 contains 16 residues. V lost 5 bases to trimming and J lost 2 bases, with 19 bases between them. CDR1 SGHAT and CDR2 FQNNGV come from the germline V gene. In DNA form, the CDR3 reads TGTGCCAGCAGCCTAAATTCCCCCGGGGTCCCCTACGAGCAGTACTTC. This gives the protein CASSLNSPGVPYEQYF.

This clone was found once. This chain links TRBV19 with TRBJ2-7; perhaps TRBD2 as D (6 bases). The length of the CDR3 is 14 residues. The germline V gene has CDR1 LNHDA and CDR2 SQIVND (reference sequence). V lost 3 bases to trimming and J lost 4 bases, with 13 bases between them. The CDR3: CASSIAGRGYEQYF. The CDR3 DNA reads TGTGCCAGTAGTATTGCAGGGCGGGGATACGAGCAGTACTTC.

The chain recombines TRBV7-2 with TRBJ1-2, with TRBD1 as a possible D gene (5 bases). V was pared by 3 bases and J by 10 bases, with 12 bases between. This CDR3 is 12 amino acids long. Looked up from germline, CDR1 is SGHTA and CDR2 is FQGNSA. The CDR3 loop is CASSLSPGTYTF. In DNA form, the CDR3 reads TGTGCCAGCAGCTTGTCGCCAGGGACCTACACCTTC.

The chain links TRBV5-4 to TRBJ1-1; 9 bases align to TRBD1. Germline V gene sequence: CDR1 SGHNT, CDR2 YYREEE (reference sequence). Losses at the gene ends were 4 bases for V and 5 bases for J; bases not matched to a gene: 9. The CDR3 spans 15 residues. The CDR3 sequence is CASSLYPGQGTEAFF. The CDR3 DNA is TGTGCCAGCAGCCTCTACCCGGGACAGGGAACTGAAGCTTTCTTT.

The CDR3, as DNA: TGTGCCAGCAGCTTAGCGGGGGGACAGGTGTACGAGCAGTACTTC. Protein: CASSLAGGQVYEQYF. V and J are TRBV7-2 and TRBJ2-7; 8 bases align to TRBD1. After removal of 0 bases from V and 4 bases from J, the junction contained 5 bases not matched to a gene. Germline V gives CDR1 SGHTA, CDR2 FQGNSA. This CDR3 has 15 residues.

The chain joins TRBV4-2 to TRBJ1-4, with 8 bases matching TRBD1. The germline V gene has CDR1 LGHNA and CDR2 YNFKEQ. This CDR3 has 17 residues. V was pared by 2 bases and J by 10 bases, with 15 bases of the junction left unmatched. CDR3 amino acids: CASSQSPPMTGEGKLFF. CDR3 coding DNA: TGTGCCAGCAGCCAATCCCCCCCCATGACAGGGGAGGGAAAACTGTTTTTT.

The CDR3 region has the DNA TGTGCCAGCAGTGAAGCTTCACTTCCGACAGGGGACGCCTATGGCTACACCTTC. Protein sequence: CASSEASLPTGDAYGYTF. The chain links TRBV2 to TRBJ1-2; 8 nucleotides align to TRBD1. J was trimmed by 4 bases and V by 0 bases; bases with no gene match: 13. Per the germline V gene, CDR1 is SNHLY and CDR2 is FYNNEI. This CDR3 is built from 18 residues.

CDR3 residues: CASSPGGGQPQHF. CDR3 nucleotide sequence: TGTGCCAGCAGTCCAGGGGGGGGCCAGCCCCAGCATTTT. The rearrangement joins TRBV6-5 to TRBJ1-5; 7 bases line up with TRBD1. The V gene end was trimmed by 5 bases and the J gene end by 7 bases; junction bases not matched to a gene: 5. The CDR3 is made up of 13 amino acids. The V gene's germline CDR1 is MNHEY and CDR2 SVGAGI.

V and J are TRBV28 and TRBJ2-3; possibly TRBD2 for D (5 bases). Germline V CDR1 and CDR2: MDHEN, SYDVKM. This CDR3 spans 12 amino acids. Trimming removed 2 bases at V and 8 bases at J, with 8 bases between. The CDR3 protein is CASSLPGITQYF. The CDR3 DNA reads as TGTGCCAGCAGTTTACCCGGGATTACGCAGTATTTT.